This T cell receptor beta chain was recovered during a study of regulatory T cells in long-lasting Graves disease. Findings and caveats of the study: Whereas 900 to 1,000 public clonotypes were shared by new patients, persistent patients shared more, at approximately 2,700.

Library construction for TCR beta used iRepertoire HTBI primers and Arm-PCR of CDR3 regions. Each CDR3 protein is one row after TCRdb ran MiXCR on the multiplex PCR reads. The sample has around 400,000 distinct CDR3 sequences; roughly 10% are singletons. Described time point: newly diagnosed GD, antithyroid drugs for less than 3 months. RNA from PBMCs was the source of the TCR library. Clinicians diagnosed Graves' disease using American Thyroid Association guidelines. This clonotype was recorded at least ten times. Its specificity is not known. These data were likewise used in another study, on T cells in Graves' hyperthyroidism and ophthalmopathy.

The receptor comes from a woman under 30 with Graves disease. Specimen: peripheral blood mononuclear cells (PBMCs), collected at new diagnosis, from a patient treated with antithyroid drugs.

Here the CDR3 DNA reads TGTGCCAGCTCACGAATATACCGGGACACCCAAGAGACCCAGTACTTC. This encodes CASSRIYRDTQETQYF. V gene TRBV18 combines with J gene TRBJ2-5; D may be TRBD1 (6 bases). Germline V gives CDR1 KGHSH, CDR2 LQKENI. Trimming shortened V by 4 bases and J by 1 base, and 16 bases separated the two germline ends. This CDR3 contains 16 residues. Combining the CDR3 with reference TRBV18 and TRBJ2-5 gives the whole variable domain NAGVMQNPRHLVRRRGQEARLRCSPMKGHSHVYWYRQLPEEGLKFMVYLQKENIIDESGMPKERFSAEFPKEGPSILRIQQVVRGDSAAYFCASSRIYRDTQETQYFGPGTRLLVL.